The 23 T cell receptor beta chains given below trace back to one sample, sequenced in a study of blood T cell repertoires in COVID-19. Clones were sequenced by immunoSEQ multiplex PCR, and TCRdb holds only the in-frame ones, with some missing. Among around 180,000 clones listed, about 81% were seen once. The sample comprised peripheral blood. These receptors were taken from an elderly woman with COVID-19, enrolled during active disease.

J is TRBJ2-5 and V is TRBV5-6; TRBD2 aligns across 7 bases. Germline lookup yields CDR1 SGHDT and CDR2 YYEEEE. V shed 0 bases, J shed 7 bases, and the junction held 6 bases outside the gene matches. The CDR3 is made up of 14 amino acids. DNA for the CDR3: TGTGCCAGCAGCTTGGGGACTAGTCTAGGGACCCAGTACTTC. Residues: CASSLGTSLGTQYF.

V gene TRBV14 combines with J gene TRBJ1-5, with TRBD1 matching over 7 bases. V gave up 4 bases and J gave up 5 bases; unmatched junction bases: 5. The CDR3 spans 14 residues. Per the germline V gene, CDR1 is SGHDN and CDR2 is FVKESK. Here the CDR3 DNA reads TGTGCCAGCAGCCGACAGGGAAGGGATCAGCCCCAGCATTTT. It codes for CASSRQGRDQPQHF.

The chain recombines TRBV19 with TRBJ1-1; a weak D match, TRBD1 (6 bases). V was cut by 4 bases and J by 4 bases, with 13 bases left in between. CDR1 and CDR2 (germline): LNHDA, SQIVND (reference sequence). This CDR3 has 14 residues. For the CDR3, the DNA is TGTGCCAGTAGTACCAGGGTGGGGGCCACTGAAGCTTTCTTT. Translating gives CASSTRVGATEAFF.

The genes are TRBV5-1 and TRBJ1-4, with 8 bases identical to TRBD1. This CDR3 region has 15 residues. Germline CDR1 SGHRS, CDR2 YFSETQ. V lost 1 base and J lost 5; bases outside the gene matches: 4. CDR3 nucleotide sequence: TGCGCCAGCAGCTTGTACGGGACAGGAAATGAAAAACTGTTTTTT. Its protein is CASSLYGTGNEKLFF. The full variable domain, with the rest looked up from reference TRBV5-1 and TRBJ1-4, is KAGVTQTPRYLIKTRGQQVTLSCSPISGHRSVSWYQQTPGQGLQFLFEYFSETQRNKGNFPGRFSGRQFSNSRSEMNVSTLELGDSALYLCASSLYGTGNEKLFFGSGTQLSVL.

This clone has just a few counts. V gene TRBV6-4 combines with J gene TRBJ2-1; 9 nucleotides agree with TRBD2. Losses at the gene ends were 4 bases for V and 4 bases for J; bases not matched to a gene: 5. The CDR3 has 15 amino acids. The germline V gene encodes CDR1 MRHNA and CDR2 SNTAGT. The CDR3 here is CASSVLAGSYNEQFF. CDR3 nucleotide sequence: TGTGCCAGCAGTGTCCTAGCGGGGTCTTACAATGAGCAGTTCTTC.

This clone appeared once. The J gene is TRBJ1-4, the V gene TRBV5-4; 7 nucleotides agree with TRBD1. Per germline, CDR1 SGHNT and CDR2 YYREEE (reference sequence). V was pared by 0 bases and J by 7 bases, with 9 bases of the junction left unmatched. The CDR3 has 16 residues. The CDR3: CASSLGVGGRSEKLFF. CDR3 DNA: TGTGCCAGCAGCTTGGGTGTAGGGGGCCGGAGTGAAAAACTGTTTTTT.

The chain recombines TRBV7-8 with TRBJ1-2; possible D gene TRBD1, 6 bases. The CDR3 runs to 13 residues. V shed 4 bases and J shed 7 bases, with 13 bases lying between them. Germline CDR1 is SGHVS and CDR2 is FQNEAQ. CDR3 region: CASSSQGLPGYTF. The CDR3 nucleotides read TGTGCCAGCAGCTCACAGGGTTTGCCTGGCTACACCTTC. The full variable domain, in which reference TRBV7-8 and TRBJ1-2 provide the parts outside the CDR3, is GAGVSQSPRYKVAKRGQDVALRCDPISGHVSLFWYQQALGQGPEFLTYFQNEAQLDKSGLPSDRFFAERPEGSVSTLKIQRTQQEDSAVYLCASSSQGLPGYTFGSGTRLTVV.

The V gene is TRBV7-8, the J gene TRBJ2-2; 9 nucleotides agree with TRBD1. V was pared by 2 bases and J by 1 base, with 2 bases of the junction left unmatched. Germline V gene sequence: CDR1 SGHVS, CDR2 FQNEAQ. The CDR3 has 16 residues. This CDR3 is CASSLRDRENTGELFF. In nucleotides, the CDR3 is TGTGCCAGCAGCTTAAGGGACAGGGAGAACACCGGGGAGCTGTTTTTT. Combining the CDR3 with reference TRBV7-8 and TRBJ2-2 gives the whole variable domain GAGVSQSPRYKVAKRGQDVALRCDPISGHVSLFWYQQALGQGPEFLTYFQNEAQLDKSGLPSDRFFAERPEGSVSTLKIQRTQQEDSAVYLCASSLRDRENTGELFFGEGSRLTVL.

The V call is TRBV7-9, the J call TRBJ2-2; maybe TRBD2 (6 bases). This CDR3 spans 15 amino acids. Germline CDR1 and CDR2: SEHNR and FQNEAQ (reference sequence). The V end lost 5 bases, the J end lost 1 base, and 11 bases lay between the germline ends. The CDR3 DNA sequence: TGTGCCAGCAGCCCCCTCGGGGGGAACACCGGGGAGCTGTTTTTT. Protein: CASSPLGGNTGELFF. Full variable domain (missing parts from reference TRBV7-9 and TRBJ2-2): DTGVSQNPRHKITKRGQNVTFRCDPISEHNRLYWYRQTLGQGPEFLTYFQNEAQLEKSRLLSDRFSAERPKGSFSTLEIQRTEQGDSAMYLCASSPLGGNTGELFFGEGSRLTVL.

The chain is built from TRBV6-5 and TRBJ2-7, with 9 nucleotides matching TRBD1. CDR3 size: 14 residues. Germline V CDR1 and CDR2: MNHEY, SVGAGI. The V segment lost 5 bases and the J segment 4 bases; nucleotides outside the gene matches: 6. CDR3 nucleotides: TGTGCCAGCAGTCCCCGGACAGGGGCATACGAGCAGTACTTC. Its translation is CASSPRTGAYEQYF.

This sequence joins TRBV4-1 and TRBJ1-4; 9 positions match TRBD1. This CDR3 comprises 16 residues. V was clipped by 8 bases and J by 8 bases; unmatched bases: 15. Germline lookup yields CDR1 MGHRA and CDR2 YSYEKL. CDR3: CASRSTGGNSGEKLFF. In DNA form, the CDR3 reads TGCGCCAGCCGGTCCACAGGGGGCAACTCAGGGGAAAAACTGTTTTTT.

The chain has TRBV4-2 and TRBJ2-3, with 10 positions matching TRBD2. In germline, CDR1 is LGHNA, CDR2 YNFKEQ. Unmatched junction bases numbered 9, after V lost 3 bases and J lost 0 bases. This CDR3 is built from 18 residues. CDR3 region: CASSQRIGTSDSTDTQYF. CDR3 nucleotides: TGTGCCAGCAGCCAGAGAATCGGGACTAGCGACAGCACAGATACGCAGTATTTT.

The rearrangement joins TRBV5-6 to TRBJ2-2; D uncertain. The CDR3 is 12 amino acids. In germline, CDR1 is SGHDT, CDR2 YYEEEE. V was clipped by 3 bases and J by 13 bases, with 13 bases between them. The CDR3, as DNA: TGTGCCAGCAGCTACGGAGCTTTGGGGCTGTTTTTT. This sequence encodes CASSYGALGLFF.

In DNA form, the CDR3 reads TGTGCCAGTAGTCTTGGGACAGGTTCCTACGAGCAGTACTTC. This gives the protein CASSLGTGSYEQYF. V gene TRBV19 combines with J gene TRBJ2-7, with 8 bases lining up with TRBD1. Germline loops: CDR1 LNHDA, CDR2 SQIVND (reference sequence). Trimming cost V 5 bases and J 1 base; bases outside gene matches: 4. The CDR3 has 14 residues. The entire variable domain, with the rest obtained from reference TRBV19 and TRBJ2-7, is as follows: DGGITQSPKYLFRKEGQNVTLSCEQNLNHDAMYWYRQDPGQGLRLIYYSQIVNDFQKGDIAEGYSVSREKKESFPLTVTSAQKNPTAFYLCASSLGTGSYEQYFGPGTRLTVT.

The DNA for the CDR3 is TGTGCCAGCAGCTCCGGACTTATGAATCAGCCCCAGCATTTT. Encoded protein: CASSSGLMNQPQHF. The V call is TRBV9, the J call TRBJ1-5; D is ambiguous. V shed 4 bases and J shed 4 bases, with 12 bases lying between them. Germline CDR1 reads SGDLS; CDR2 reads YYNGEE. The CDR3 is made up of 14 amino acids.

CDR3 region: CATSVMSYNEQFF. The CDR3 bases are TGTGCCACCAGTGTAATGAGCTACAATGAGCAGTTCTTC. This chain connects TRBV24-1 to TRBJ2-1; D unclear. Germline CDR1 reads KGHDR; CDR2 reads SFDVKD. The CDR3 has 13 amino acids. V was trimmed by 5 bases and J by 3 bases, leaving 7 bases between them.

This clone has just one count. The J gene is TRBJ1-2, the V gene TRBV12-3 or TRBV12-4; no clear D. V was clipped by 2 bases and J by 2 bases, with 6 bases between them. The CDR3 has 13 residues. The CDR3 protein is CASSLNRNYGYTF. Here the CDR3 DNA reads TGTGCCAGCAGTTTAAACCGGAACTATGGCTACACCTTC.

J is TRBJ2-1 and V is TRBV7-3; tentative D call: TRBD2 (5 bases). The CDR3 sequence is 13 residues long. The V gene lost 4 bases and the J gene lost 3 bases, with 7 bases spanning the gap. In germline, CDR1 is SGHTA, CDR2 FQGTGA. The CDR3 here is CASSSTSYNEQFF. The CDR3 region has the DNA TGTGCCAGCAGCTCCACTAGCTACAATGAGCAGTTCTTC.

The J gene is TRBJ1-2, the V gene TRBV11-3, with 10 bases that match TRBD1. V dropped 3 bases and J dropped 5; count of bases not matched to a gene: 3. The CDR3 has 14 residues. The germline CDR1 and CDR2 sequences are SGHNT and YENEEA. The CDR3 loop is CASSFGTGEYGYTF. For the CDR3, the DNA is TGTGCCAGCAGCTTCGGGACAGGGGAATATGGCTACACCTTC.

The rearrangement links TRBV3-1 (or the pseudogene TRBV3-2) to TRBJ1-4; D unresolved. V was shortened by 0 bases and J by 7 bases, with 15 bases between the two germline ends. The germline gives CDR1 LGHDT, CDR2 YNNKEL (reference sequence). The CDR3 sequence is 16 residues long. The CDR3 DNA follows: TGTGCCAGCAGCCAAGATTACGGGATTGATCCTGAAAAACTGTTTTTT. Translation: CASSQDYGIDPEKLFF.

The CDR3, as DNA: TGTGCCAGCAGTCCTCGTGGACTAGCGGGAGGCCTGCGGGATACGCAGTATTTT. Protein product: CASSPRGLAGGLRDTQYF. The rearrangement joins TRBV28 to TRBJ2-3; 14 positions agree with TRBD2. The junction had 13 bases not matched to a gene; V was cut back by 5 bases and J by 6 bases. The V gene's germline CDR1 is MDHEN and CDR2 SYDVKM. This CDR3 comprises 18 residues.

This sequence joins TRBV6-5 and TRBJ2-1; 9 bases are a match to TRBD1. V trimming: 6 bases; J trimming: 4 bases; junction bases outside the gene matches: 4. CDR3 length: 14 amino acids. Germline V gene sequence: CDR1 MNHEY, CDR2 SVGAGI. The CDR3 spells CASRGTGRYNEQFF. In DNA, the CDR3 is TGTGCCAGCAGGGGGACAGGGAGATACAATGAGCAGTTCTTC.

This clone was seen only a few times. V gene TRBV2 combines with J gene TRBJ1-1; maybe TRBD1 (6 bases). Germline values: CDR1 SNHLY, CDR2 FYNNEI. This CDR3 is 14 amino acids long. The germline V and J ends were trimmed by 1 base and 5 bases, with 11 bases remaining between them. CDR3 region: CASSEEGGGTEAFF. The DNA for the CDR3 is TGTGCCAGCAGTGAAGAGGGGGGAGGGACTGAAGCTTTCTTT.